The source of this T cell receptor beta chain is a study of human CD8 memory T cell subsets. Study observations and caveats: Estimates that used Chao1 suggested higher diversity in stem-like memory T cells than in precursor exhausted T cells.

PBMC were isolated from buffy coats given by healthy donors. A negative magnetic separation step was used to enrich total CD8+ T cells. Remarks on this clonotype: The antigen remains undetermined.

Germline V lookup: CDR1 LGHNA, CDR2 YNFKEQ. The CDR3 runs to 14 residues. UMI-labeled 5' RACE was used, and it produced the TCR beta libraries. TCRdb reanalyzed the 5' RACE reads and collapses them to one entry per CDR3 protein, without DNA. The sample totals 2,500 to 3,500 distinct CDR3 sequences; its top ten clones hold around 31%. The sequenced material came from CD8+ T cells from PBMCs. The rearrangement uses TRBV4-2 and TRBJ1-1; with no DNA, the TCRdb D assignment of TRBD1 cannot be verified. The origin of this receptor is a human donor in good health. CDR3: CASSHALSNTEAFF.